This paragraph reports one T cell receptor (beta chain). What it binds is not known. The sample originates from a study of Ad26.COV2.S vaccination and SARS-CoV-2 variants. V dropped 5 bases and J dropped 3 bases, with 10 bases sitting between them. Germline loops: CDR1 SGHTA, CDR2 FQGTGA. The CDR3 is made up of 13 amino acids. Treatment meaning: some 19 received Ad26.COV2.S at low or high dose, single or two shots; 5 received placebo; per-sample allocation not given. Vaccine and placebo recipients were sampled on day 63 after the first injection. Study-wide findings and caveats: Total T cell responses may have been underestimated by the TCR breadth and depth analyses.

Some clones are missing from TCRdb's copy, which holds only in-frame ones; the method was immunoSEQ multiplex PCR. The sample contains 300,000 to 350,000 clones, around 90% of which appear only once. The TCR comes from a person between 18 and 60 years old who received the Ad26.COV2.S COVID-19 vaccine or a placebo. Sample: peripheral blood, taken in a trial of Ad26.COV2.S vaccine versus placebo. This chain links TRBV7-3 with TRBJ1-2; D gene uncertain. Here the CDR3 DNA reads TGTGCCAGCAGCCGACGGTCTGACTATGGCTACACCTTC. It yields the protein CASSRRSDYGYTF. Full variable domain (remainder filled in from reference TRBV7-3 and TRBJ1-2): GAGVSQTPSNKVTEKGKYVELRCDPISGHTALYWYRQSLGQGPEFLIYFQGTGAADDSGLPNDRFFAVRPEGSVSTLKIQRTERGDSAVYLCASSRRSDYGYTFGSGTRLTVV.